These 16 T cell receptor beta chains came from one sample sequenced in a study of T cell changes during pregnancy in multiple sclerosis. The protocol was immunoSEQ multiplex PCR, while the TCRdb copy is restricted to in-frame clones and leaves out a portion. The sample records 50,000 to 65,000 clones, approximately 94% being singletons. The sequences come from CD8+ T cells from peripheral blood mononuclear cells, collected in the second trimester of pregnancy. These TCRs come from a female donor with multiple sclerosis, enrolled in a pregnancy study.

This sequence joins TRBV2 and TRBJ2-2; D gene uncertain. CDR3 size: 13 residues. CDR1 SNHLY and CDR2 FYNNEI come from the germline V gene. The germline V and J ends were trimmed by 6 bases and 5 bases, with 10 bases remaining between them. The CDR3 loop is CASSRQETGELFF. In DNA, the CDR3 is TGTGCCAGCAGCCGGCAGGAAACCGGGGAGCTGTTTTTT.

This sequence joins TRBV6-5 and TRBJ1-4; 7 nucleotides match TRBD1. CDR3 length equals 14 residues. The V segment lost 3 bases and the J segment 12 bases; nucleotides outside the gene matches: 10. CDR1 is MNHEY, CDR2 SVGAGI, per germline. CDR3 loop: CASSYGTVSGELFF. In nucleotides, the CDR3 is TGTGCCAGCAGTTATGGGACAGTGTCTGGGGAACTGTTTTTT.

This chain uses TRBV18 with TRBJ2-7; D possibly corresponds to TRBD2 (5 bases). V lost 2 bases and J lost 2, with 13 bases in between. This CDR3 has 15 residues. From germline, CDR1 is KGHSH and CDR2 LQKENI. CDR3 residues: CASSPKTSFPYEQYF. The DNA for the CDR3 is TGTGCCAGCTCACCAAAAACTAGTTTCCCCTACGAGCAGTACTTC.

The V call is TRBV28, the J call TRBJ2-7; D might be TRBD1 (6 bases). This CDR3 contains 14 residues. Trimming removed 3 bases from V and 6 bases from J, with 15 bases in between. The germline gives CDR1 MDHEN, CDR2 SYDVKM. The CDR3 DNA reads as TGTGCCAGCAGTTTTCTCCAGGGGTTGGGCGAGCAGTACTTC. It codes for CASSFLQGLGEQYF.

The genes are TRBV19 and TRBJ2-1, with D uncertain. CDR1 is LNHDA, CDR2 SQIVND, per germline (reference sequence). The CDR3 loop spans 13 amino acids. Trimming shortened V by 3 bases and J by 5 bases, and 8 bases separated the two germline ends. The CDR3 is CASSISVDNEQFF. In DNA form, the CDR3 reads TGTGCCAGTAGTATTTCGGTGGACAATGAGCAGTTCTTC. The entire variable domain, with the rest obtained from reference TRBV19 and TRBJ2-1, is as follows: DGGITQSPKYLFRKEGQNVTLSCEQNLNHDAMYWYRQDPGQGLRLIYYSQIVNDFQKGDIAEGYSVSREKKESFPLTVTSAQKNPTAFYLCASSISVDNEQFFGPGTRLTVL.

The chain joins TRBV6-5 to TRBJ2-7; D might be TRBD2 (5 bases). This CDR3 spans 14 amino acids. Germline V gene sequence: CDR1 MNHEY, CDR2 SVGAGI. The V end was cut by 3 bases, the J end by 2 bases, with 11 bases between. The CDR3 spells CASSYRTGTYEQYF. CDR3 DNA: TGTGCCAGCAGTTATAGGACGGGGACCTACGAGCAGTACTTC.

This rearrangement joins TRBV6-1 to TRBJ1-1, with 8 bases fitting TRBD1. Germline V lookup: CDR1 MNHNS, CDR2 SASEGT. The CDR3 consists of 14 residues. The ends lost 5 bases at V and 0 bases at J; junction bases unmatched: 2. The CDR3 sequence: CASSWGQVNTEAFF. CDR3 DNA: TGTGCCAGCAGTTGGGGACAGGTGAACACTGAAGCTTTCTTT.

V usage is TRBV10-3 and J usage is TRBJ2-7, with 9 nucleotides matching TRBD1. After removal of 11 bases from V and 0 bases from J, the junction contained 11 bases not matched to a gene. Germline V gives CDR1 ENHRY, CDR2 SYGVKD. The CDR3 sequence is 15 residues long. CDR3 sequence: CAVRTGAGLSYEQYF. The CDR3 DNA reads TGTGCCGTCCGGACAGGGGCCGGCCTCTCCTACGAGCAGTACTTC.

V gene TRBV5-4 combines with J gene TRBJ1-1, with TRBD1 as a possible D gene (6 bases). V was clipped by 5 bases and J by 1 base, with 12 bases between them. Looked up from germline, CDR1 is SGHNT and CDR2 is YYREEE (reference sequence). The CDR3 runs to 14 residues. The CDR3 loop is CASSFTRGNTEAFF. The CDR3 region has the DNA TGTGCCAGCAGTTTTACCAGGGGGAACACTGAAGCTTTCTTT. The full variable domain, in which reference TRBV5-4 and TRBJ1-1 provide the parts outside the CDR3, is ETGVTQSPTHLIKTRGQQVTLRCSSQSGHNTVSWYQQALGQGPQFIFQYYREEENGRGNFPPRFSGLQFPNYSSELNVNALELDDSALYLCASSFTRGNTEAFFGQGTRLTVV.

The rearrangement uses TRBV9 and TRBJ2-5; D uncertain. V was trimmed by 4 bases and J by 5 bases, leaving 9 bases between them. Germline V gives CDR1 SGDLS, CDR2 YYNGEE. The CDR3 totals 12 residues. CDR3 in amino acids: CASSPLGETQYF. The CDR3 nucleotides are TGTGCCAGCAGCCCTCTGGGCGAGACCCAGTACTTC.

This clone has only one observation. The genes are TRBV23-1 and TRBJ1-4, with D hard to call. Being an ORF, TRBV23-1 has a function that is uncertain. V shed 0 bases and J shed 8 bases, with 25 bases lying between them. The CDR3 covers 19 residues. The CDR3 region is CASSQSHCRLGRVCEKLFF. CDR3 in DNA: TGCGCCAGCAGTCAATCTCATTGTCGACTAGGGAGGGTTTGCGAAAAACTGTTTTTT.

V gene TRBV21-1 combines with J gene TRBJ1-4; no DNA check was done on the table's D call, TRBD1. TRBV21-1 is annotated as a pseudogene. This CDR3 contains 18 residues. CDR3 nucleotide sequence: TGTGCCAGCAGCAAGCTGGGTGTTACAGGGGTAGCAGGAGAAAAACTGTTTTTT. Translated: CASSKLGVTGVAGEKLFF.

The chain combines TRBV27 with TRBJ2-1; TRBD2 agrees at 8 bases. With 2 bases clipped from V and 9 bases from J, the junction kept 6 bases outside the gene matches. The CDR3 covers 14 residues. CDR1 MNHEY and CDR2 SMNVEV come from the germline V gene (reference sequence). The CDR3 nucleotides are TGTGCCAGCAGTTTACCCCCCGGGGGGGGTGAGCAGTTCTTC. Translated, it gives CASSLPPGGGEQFF.

This chain uses TRBV19 with TRBJ1-2, with 12 bases that match TRBD1. Germline CDR1 reads LNHDA; CDR2 reads SQIVND (reference sequence). CDR3 length: 15 residues. After removal of 4 bases from V and 3 bases from J, the junction contained 3 bases not matched to a gene. This chain's CDR3 is CASSTGTGGHYGYTF. The CDR3 DNA reads TGTGCCAGTAGTACCGGGACAGGGGGCCACTATGGCTACACCTTC.

The chain has TRBV27 and TRBJ2-1; 8 positions match TRBD1. The CDR3 runs to 14 residues. Germline V gene lookup returns CDR1 MNHEY and CDR2 SMNVEV (reference sequence). V was clipped by 5 bases and J by 5 bases; unmatched bases: 5. In DNA, the CDR3 is TGTGCCAGCAGTCGTAACAGGGGGAACAATGAGCAGTTCTTC. Protein product: CASSRNRGNNEQFF.

There are a few counts of this clone. The chain employs TRBV9 and TRBJ2-7, with 11 bases aligning to TRBD1. The V segment lost 0 bases and the J segment 5 bases; nucleotides outside the gene matches: 4. CDR3 length: 15 residues. CDR1 is SGDLS and CDR2 is YYNGEE in the germline V gene. CDR3 sequence (DNA): TGTGCCAGCAGCGTAGAGGGACAGGGGGACGACGAGCAGTACTTC. Amino acids: CASSVEGQGDDEQYF.